This T cell receptor beta chain came from a study of T-cell reconstitution after alpha-beta-depleted transplantation in children. V was pared by 1 base and J by 4 bases, with 13 bases between. From germline, CDR1 is LNHNV and CDR2 YYDKDF (reference sequence). CDR3 length: 15 residues. Library preparation (for TCRbeta) was performed with unique molecular identifiers. TCRdb re-derived calls from the PCR reads in MiXCR, one entry per CDR3 protein. The sample has hundreds of thousands of distinct CDR3 sequences; about 21% are singletons. This specimen consisted of PBMCs, mostly from graft donor cells, obtained 360 days after TCRalphabeta/CD19-depleted stem cell transplant. The clonotype comes from a boy in the first two years of life who had a stem cell transplant for acute myeloid leukemia, so the T cells may come from the graft donor. This chain joins TRBV15 and TRBJ1-2, with D perhaps TRBD1 (5 bases). The chain's CDR3 is CATSRAGGGVYGYTF. The CDR3 coding sequence is TGTGCCACCAGCAGAGCAGGAGGAGGGGTCTATGGCTACACCTTC.